These 2 T cell receptor beta chains share one sample of origin, sequenced in a study of blood T cell repertoires in COVID-19. Some clones are missing from TCRdb's copy, which holds only in-frame ones; the method was immunoSEQ multiplex PCR. The repertoire includes roughly 180,000 clones, 84% of them detected once, and roughly 7% sits in the top ten. The sample consisted of peripheral blood. The source is a human donor in a cohort sampled during active COVID-19.

The V gene is TRBV5-1, the J gene TRBJ2-5; D remains unclear. V was cut by 1 base and J by 1 base, with 5 bases left in between. Germline V lookup: CDR1 SGHRS, CDR2 YFSETQ. The CDR3 totals 13 residues. CDR3 protein: CASSLSFQETQYF. CDR3 nucleotides: TGCGCCAGCAGCTTGTCCTTCCAAGAGACCCAGTACTTC.

The V gene is TRBV5-6, the J gene TRBJ1-1; TRBD1 is a possible D gene (6 bases). Germline lookup yields CDR1 SGHDT and CDR2 YYEEEE. V was trimmed by 1 base and J by 10 bases, leaving 11 bases between them. There are 12 residues in the CDR3. CDR3 in amino acids: CASSLRGRGAFF. Here the CDR3 DNA reads TGTGCCAGCAGCTTGAGGGGGAGGGGAGCTTTCTTT.